What follows describes a single TCR beta chain. These data belong to a study of blood T cells in healthy people across ages. Per germline, CDR1 SGHRS and CDR2 YFSETQ. The CDR3 loop spans 16 amino acids. V lost 4 bases, J lost 2 bases, and 7 bases stayed unmatched. It was with a sample-barcoded 5' primer and a J-beta primer mix that a second PCR of roughly 7 to 11 cycles was run. TCRdb independently ran MiXCR on the 5' RACE reads; one entry per CDR3 protein. The sample has 600,000 to 900,000 distinct CDR3 sequences, around 24% seen once. They isolated at least 6 million PBMCs from each sample. Every sample gave at least 5 micrograms of total RNA when it was extracted. This sample also appeared in a second study, on T cells of mothers and their children. That paper adds: Extracted RNA, in its entirety, went into cDNA synthesis at roughly 1.5 ug per 15 ul. Over 8 million TCR beta CDR3 reads were obtained from each mother, and roughly 3 million from each child.

Source material: blood. The gene calls are TRBV5-1 and TRBJ2-5; TRBD2 aligns across 11 bases. The clonotype originates from a boy younger than 18 in good health. DNA of the CDR3: TGCGCCAGCAGCAATTTAGCGGGGGGGCGTCAAGAGACCCAGTACTTC. Its protein is CASSNLAGGRQETQYF.